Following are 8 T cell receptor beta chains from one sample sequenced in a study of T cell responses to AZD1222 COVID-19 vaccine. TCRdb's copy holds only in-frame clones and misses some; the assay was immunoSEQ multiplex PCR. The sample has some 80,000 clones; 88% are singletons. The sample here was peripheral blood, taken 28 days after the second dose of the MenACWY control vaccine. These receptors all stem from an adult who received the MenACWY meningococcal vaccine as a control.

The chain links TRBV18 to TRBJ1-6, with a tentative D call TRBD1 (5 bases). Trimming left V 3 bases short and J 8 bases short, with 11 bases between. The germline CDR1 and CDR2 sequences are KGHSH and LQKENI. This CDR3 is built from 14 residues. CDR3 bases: TGTGCCAGCTCACCCACGGGGGGTTATTCACCCCTCCACTTT. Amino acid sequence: CASSPTGGYSPLHF.

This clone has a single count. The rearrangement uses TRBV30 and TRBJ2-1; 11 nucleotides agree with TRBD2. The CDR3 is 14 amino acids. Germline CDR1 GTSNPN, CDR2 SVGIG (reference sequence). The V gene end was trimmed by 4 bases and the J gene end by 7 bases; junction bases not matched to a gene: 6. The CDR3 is CAWTSGGRGNEQFF. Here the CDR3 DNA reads TGTGCCTGGACTAGCGGGGGGCGTGGAAATGAGCAGTTCTTC. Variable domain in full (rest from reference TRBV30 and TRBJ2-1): SQTIHQWPATLVQPVGSPLSLECTVEGTSNPNLYWYRQAAGRGLQLLFYSVGIGQISSEVPQNLSASRPQDRQFILSSKKLLLSDSGFYLCAWTSGGRGNEQFFGPGTRLTVL.

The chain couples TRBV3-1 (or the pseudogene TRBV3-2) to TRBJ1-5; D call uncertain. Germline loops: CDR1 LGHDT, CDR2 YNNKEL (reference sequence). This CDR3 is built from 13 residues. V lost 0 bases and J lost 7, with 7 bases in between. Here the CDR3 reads CASSQDLGQPQHF. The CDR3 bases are TGTGCCAGCAGCCAAGATTTGGGGCAGCCCCAGCATTTT.

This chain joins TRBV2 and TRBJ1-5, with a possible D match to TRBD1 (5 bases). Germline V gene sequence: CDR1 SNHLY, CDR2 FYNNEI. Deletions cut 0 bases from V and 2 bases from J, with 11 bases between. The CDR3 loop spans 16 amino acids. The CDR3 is CASSEAPGLGNQPQHF. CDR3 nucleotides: TGTGCCAGCAGTGAAGCCCCGGGACTGGGCAATCAGCCCCAGCATTTT.

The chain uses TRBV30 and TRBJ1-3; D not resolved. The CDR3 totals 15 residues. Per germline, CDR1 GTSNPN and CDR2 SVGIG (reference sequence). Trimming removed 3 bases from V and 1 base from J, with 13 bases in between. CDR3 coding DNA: TGTGCCTGGAGCCCGAGACTTGCTTCTGGAAACACCATATATTTT. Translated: CAWSPRLASGNTIYF.

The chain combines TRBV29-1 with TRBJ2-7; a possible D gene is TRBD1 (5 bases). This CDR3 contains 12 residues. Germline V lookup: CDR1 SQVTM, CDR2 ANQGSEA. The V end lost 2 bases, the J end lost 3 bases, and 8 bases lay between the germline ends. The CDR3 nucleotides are TGCAGCGTTGAATCGACAGACTACGAGCAGTACTTC. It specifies CSVESTDYEQYF.

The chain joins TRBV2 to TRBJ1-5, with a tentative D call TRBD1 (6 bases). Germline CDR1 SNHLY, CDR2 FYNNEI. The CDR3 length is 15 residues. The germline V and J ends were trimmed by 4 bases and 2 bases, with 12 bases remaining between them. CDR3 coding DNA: TGTGCCAGCAGTGTTGGTAGACAGGGCAATCAGCCCCAGCATTTT. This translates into CASSVGRQGNQPQHF.

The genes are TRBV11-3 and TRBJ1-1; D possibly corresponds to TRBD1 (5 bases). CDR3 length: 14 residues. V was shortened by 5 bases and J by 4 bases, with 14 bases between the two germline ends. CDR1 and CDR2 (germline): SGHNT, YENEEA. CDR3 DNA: TGTGCCAGCAGCCCCAATCCGGGGGGCACTGAAGCTTTCTTT. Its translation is CASSPNPGGTEAFF.